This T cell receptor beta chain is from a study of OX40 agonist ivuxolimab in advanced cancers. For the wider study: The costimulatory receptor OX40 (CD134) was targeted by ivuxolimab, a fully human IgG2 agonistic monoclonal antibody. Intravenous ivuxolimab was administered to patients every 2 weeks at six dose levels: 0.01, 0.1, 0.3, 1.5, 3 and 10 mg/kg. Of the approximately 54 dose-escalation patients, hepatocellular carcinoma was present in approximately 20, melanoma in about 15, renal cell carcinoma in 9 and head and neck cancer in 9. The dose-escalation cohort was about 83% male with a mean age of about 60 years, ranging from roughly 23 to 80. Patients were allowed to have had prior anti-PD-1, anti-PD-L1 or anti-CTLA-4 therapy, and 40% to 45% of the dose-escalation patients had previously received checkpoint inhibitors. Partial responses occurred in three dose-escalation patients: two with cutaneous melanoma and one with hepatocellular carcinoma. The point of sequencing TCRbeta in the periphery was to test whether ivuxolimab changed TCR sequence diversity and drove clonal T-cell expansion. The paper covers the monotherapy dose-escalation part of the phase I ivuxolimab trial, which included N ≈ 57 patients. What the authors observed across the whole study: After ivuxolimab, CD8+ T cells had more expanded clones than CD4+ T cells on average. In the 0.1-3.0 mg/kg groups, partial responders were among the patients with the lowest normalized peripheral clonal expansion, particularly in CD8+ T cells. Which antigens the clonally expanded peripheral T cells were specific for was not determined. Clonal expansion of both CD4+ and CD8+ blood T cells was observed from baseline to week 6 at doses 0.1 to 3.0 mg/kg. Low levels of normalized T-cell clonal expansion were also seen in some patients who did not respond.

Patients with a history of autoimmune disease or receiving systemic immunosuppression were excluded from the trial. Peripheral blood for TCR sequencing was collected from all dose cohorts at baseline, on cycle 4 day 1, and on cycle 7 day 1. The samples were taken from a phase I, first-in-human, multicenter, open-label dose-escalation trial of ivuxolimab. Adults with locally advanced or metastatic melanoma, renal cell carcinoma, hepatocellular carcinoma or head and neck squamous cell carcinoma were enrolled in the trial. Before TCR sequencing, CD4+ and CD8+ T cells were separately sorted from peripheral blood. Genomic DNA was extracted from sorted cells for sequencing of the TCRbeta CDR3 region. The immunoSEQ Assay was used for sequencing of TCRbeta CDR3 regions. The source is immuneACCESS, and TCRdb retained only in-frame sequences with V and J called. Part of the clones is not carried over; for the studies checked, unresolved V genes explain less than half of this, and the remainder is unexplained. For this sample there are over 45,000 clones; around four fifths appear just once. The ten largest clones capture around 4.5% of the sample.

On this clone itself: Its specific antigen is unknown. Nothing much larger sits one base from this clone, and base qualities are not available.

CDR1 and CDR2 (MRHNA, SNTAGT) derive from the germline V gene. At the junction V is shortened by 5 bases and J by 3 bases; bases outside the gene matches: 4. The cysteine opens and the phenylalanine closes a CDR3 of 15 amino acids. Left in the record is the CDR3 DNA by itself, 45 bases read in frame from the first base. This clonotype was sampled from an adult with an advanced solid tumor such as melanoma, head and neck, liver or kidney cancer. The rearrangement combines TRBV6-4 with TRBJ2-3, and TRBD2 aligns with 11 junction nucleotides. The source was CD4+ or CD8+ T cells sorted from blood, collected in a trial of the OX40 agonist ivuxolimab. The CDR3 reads CASSYRLAGTDTQYF. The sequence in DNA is TGTGCCAGCAGTTACCGACTAGCGGGGACAGATACGCAGTATTTT.